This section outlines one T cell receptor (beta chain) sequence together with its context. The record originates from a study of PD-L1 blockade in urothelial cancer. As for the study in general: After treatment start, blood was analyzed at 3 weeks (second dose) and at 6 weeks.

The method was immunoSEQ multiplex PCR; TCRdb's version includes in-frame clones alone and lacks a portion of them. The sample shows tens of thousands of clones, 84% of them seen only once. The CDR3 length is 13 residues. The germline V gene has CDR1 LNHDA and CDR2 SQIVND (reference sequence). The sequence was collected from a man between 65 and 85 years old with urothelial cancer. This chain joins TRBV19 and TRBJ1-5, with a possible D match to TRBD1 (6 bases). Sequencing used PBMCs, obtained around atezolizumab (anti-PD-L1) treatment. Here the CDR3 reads CAASRGLNQPQHF. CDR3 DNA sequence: TGTGCAGCCAGCAGGGGCCTCAATCAGCCCCAGCATTTT.